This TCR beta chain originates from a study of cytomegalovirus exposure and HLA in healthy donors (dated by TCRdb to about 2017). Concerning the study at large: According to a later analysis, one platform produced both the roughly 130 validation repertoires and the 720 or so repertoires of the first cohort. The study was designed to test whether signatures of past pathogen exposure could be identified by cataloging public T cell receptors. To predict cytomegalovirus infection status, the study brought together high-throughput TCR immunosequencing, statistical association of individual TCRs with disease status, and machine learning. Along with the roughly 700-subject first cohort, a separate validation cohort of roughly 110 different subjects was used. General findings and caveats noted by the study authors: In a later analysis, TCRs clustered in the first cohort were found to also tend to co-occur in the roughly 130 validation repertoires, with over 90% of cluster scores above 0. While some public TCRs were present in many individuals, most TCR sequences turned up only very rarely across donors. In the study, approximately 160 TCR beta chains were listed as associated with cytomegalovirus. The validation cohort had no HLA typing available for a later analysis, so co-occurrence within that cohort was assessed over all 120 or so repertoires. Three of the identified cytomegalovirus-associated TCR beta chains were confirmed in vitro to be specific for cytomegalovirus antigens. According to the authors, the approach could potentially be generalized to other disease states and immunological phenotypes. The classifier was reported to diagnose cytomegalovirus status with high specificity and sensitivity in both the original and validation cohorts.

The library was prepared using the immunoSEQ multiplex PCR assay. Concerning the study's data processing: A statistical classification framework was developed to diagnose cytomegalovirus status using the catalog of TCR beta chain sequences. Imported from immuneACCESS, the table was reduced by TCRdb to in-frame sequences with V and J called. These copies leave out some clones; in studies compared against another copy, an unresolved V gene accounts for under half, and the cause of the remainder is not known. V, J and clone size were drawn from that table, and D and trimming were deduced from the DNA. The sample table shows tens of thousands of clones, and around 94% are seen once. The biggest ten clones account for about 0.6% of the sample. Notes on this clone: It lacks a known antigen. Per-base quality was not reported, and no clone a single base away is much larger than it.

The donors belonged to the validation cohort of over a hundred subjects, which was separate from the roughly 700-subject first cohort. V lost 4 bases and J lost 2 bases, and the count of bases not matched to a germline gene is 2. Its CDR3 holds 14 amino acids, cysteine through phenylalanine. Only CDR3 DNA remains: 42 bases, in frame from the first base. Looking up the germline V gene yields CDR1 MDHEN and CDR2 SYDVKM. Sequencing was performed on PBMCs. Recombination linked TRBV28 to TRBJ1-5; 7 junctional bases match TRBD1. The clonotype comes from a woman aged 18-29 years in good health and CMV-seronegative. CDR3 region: CASSSGTGNQPQHF. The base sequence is TGTGCCAGCAGTTCCGGGACAGGCAATCAGCCCCAGCATTTT.